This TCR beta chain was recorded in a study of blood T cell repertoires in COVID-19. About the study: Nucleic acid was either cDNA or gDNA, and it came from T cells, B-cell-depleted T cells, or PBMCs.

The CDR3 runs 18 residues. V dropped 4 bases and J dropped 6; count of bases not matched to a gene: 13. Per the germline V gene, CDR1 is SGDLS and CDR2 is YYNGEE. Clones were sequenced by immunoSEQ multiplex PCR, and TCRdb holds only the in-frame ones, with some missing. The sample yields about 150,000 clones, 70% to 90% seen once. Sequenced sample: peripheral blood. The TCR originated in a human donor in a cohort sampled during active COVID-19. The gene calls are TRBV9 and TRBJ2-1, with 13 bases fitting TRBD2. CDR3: CASSPAPPTSGRTNEQFF. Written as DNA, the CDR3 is TGTGCCAGCAGCCCCGCCCCTCCGACTAGCGGGAGGACCAATGAGCAGTTCTTC.